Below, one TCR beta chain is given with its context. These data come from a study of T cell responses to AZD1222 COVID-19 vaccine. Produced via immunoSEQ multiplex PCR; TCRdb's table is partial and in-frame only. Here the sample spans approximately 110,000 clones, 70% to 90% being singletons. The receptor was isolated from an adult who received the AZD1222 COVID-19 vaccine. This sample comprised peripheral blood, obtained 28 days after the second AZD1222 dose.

CDR3 sequence (DNA): TGTGCCAGCAGTGAATACCCGGTAAGGATGACTTTCTTT. This translates into CASSEYPVRMTFF. The chain is built from TRBV6-1 and TRBJ1-1; D is unresolved. Germline loops: CDR1 MNHNS, CDR2 SASEGT. Trimming cost V 2 bases and J 12 bases, with 16 bases left between them. The length of the CDR3 is 13 residues.